Below, 28 T cell receptor beta chains from the same sample are listed, as sequenced in a study of blood T cell repertoires in COVID-19. Clones were read by immunoSEQ multiplex PCR, and TCRdb kept only the in-frame ones, dropping some. The table has under 250,000 clones, 82% seen once; the top ten hold 3.5% to 4%. Sequences were obtained from peripheral blood. Every receptor here comes from a woman older than 75 with acute or convalescent COVID-19.

The genes are TRBV7-9 and TRBJ1-2; 8 positions agree with TRBD1. With V trimmed by 0 bases and J by 6 bases, 6 bases remained unmatched. The CDR3 is made up of 15 amino acids. Germline CDR1 reads SEHNR; CDR2 reads FQNEAQ (reference sequence). As DNA, the CDR3 is TGTGCCAGCAGCTTAGCCTCAGGGGGCGCAGATGGCTACACCTTC. Its protein is CASSLASGGADGYTF.

This rearrangement joins TRBV13 to TRBJ2-7; TRBD1 agrees at 9 bases. The germline gives CDR1 PRHDT, CDR2 FYEKMQ (reference sequence). Trimming at V came to 7 bases and at J to 6 bases, leaving 7 bases not matched to a gene. The CDR3 has 13 residues. The CDR3 protein is CASTGTGWGEQYF. DNA for the CDR3: TGTGCCAGCACCGGGACAGGGTGGGGCGAGCAGTACTTC.

V is TRBV5-4 and J is TRBJ2-2; 7 bases line up with TRBD2. Germline CDR1 reads SGHNT; CDR2 reads YYREEE (reference sequence). Trimming took 0 bases from V and 4 from J; bases not matched to a gene: 3. This CDR3 comprises 15 residues. CDR3 DNA sequence: TGTGCCAGCAGCTTGGCAGCGGGGTCCACCGGGGAGCTGTTTTTT. Translated: CASSLAAGSTGELFF.

The CDR3 DNA reads TGTGCCAGCTCAGAAGCGGGGGGGCCTACGAATGAGCAGTTCTTC. Protein product: CASSEAGGPTNEQFF. The J gene is TRBJ2-1, the V gene TRBV25-1; 10 bases match TRBD2. Germline lookup yields CDR1 MGHDK and CDR2 SYGVNS. The CDR3 length is 15 residues. The V and J ends lost 8 bases and 7 bases, in that order; junction bases with no gene match: 11.

The CDR3 nucleotides read TGTGCCATCAGTGCTGACAGGGGGTACGAGCAGTACTTC. This translates into CAISADRGYEQYF. The chain carries TRBV10-3 and TRBJ2-7; TRBD1 matches at 9 bases. After removal of 4 bases from V and 4 bases from J, the junction contained 2 bases not matched to a gene. Germline CDR1 is ENHRY and CDR2 is SYGVKD. This CDR3 region has 13 residues.

The CDR3 loop reads CASSLGGTGSSNLLNTEAFF. The DNA of the CDR3 is TGCGCCAGCAGCTTGGGCGGGACAGGCTCCAGCAATCTTCTGAACACTGAAGCTTTCTTT. The rearrangement links TRBV5-1 to TRBJ1-1, with TRBD1 matching 8 bases. V was pared by 0 bases and J by 0 bases, with 16 bases of the junction left unmatched. This CDR3 comprises 20 residues. CDR1 is SGHRS and CDR2 is YFSETQ in the germline V gene. Full variable domain (rest looked up from reference TRBV5-1 and TRBJ1-1): KAGVTQTPRYLIKTRGQQVTLSCSPISGHRSVSWYQQTPGQGLQFLFEYFSETQRNKGNFPGRFSGRQFSNSRSEMNVSTLELGDSALYLCASSLGGTGSSNLLNTEAFFGQGTRLTVV.

This clone was seen repeatedly, ten times or more. The V and J genes are TRBV6-2 or TRBV6-3 and TRBJ2-7; the D gene is possibly TRBD1 (5 bases). Looked up from germline, CDR1 is MNHEY and CDR2 is SVGEGT. V dropped 2 bases and J dropped 0 bases, with 17 bases sitting between them. CDR3 size: 17 residues. CDR3 amino acids: CASSYPLGAGPSYEQYF. The CDR3 nucleotides are TGTGCCAGCAGTTACCCCCTCGGCGCAGGGCCCTCCTACGAGCAGTACTTC.

This clone was seen more than once but under ten times. The rearrangement joins TRBV10-3 to TRBJ1-1, with 7 bases that match TRBD1. CDR3 length equals 14 residues. Germline CDR1 and CDR2: ENHRY and SYGVKD. Trimming cost V 6 bases and J 2 bases; bases outside gene matches: 6. CDR3 coding DNA: TGTGCCATCAGGGGCGGGACAGAAAACACTGAAGCTTTCTTT. Amino acids: CAIRGGTENTEAFF.

In this sample, this clone turned up once. The J gene is TRBJ2-1, the V gene TRBV27; 8 positions match TRBD2. The V segment lost 2 bases and the J segment 6 bases; nucleotides outside the gene matches: 6. This CDR3 has 15 amino acids. The germline V gene encodes CDR1 MNHEY and CDR2 SMNVEV (reference sequence). Here the CDR3 DNA reads TGTGCCAGCAGTTTAGCGGGGGGAGTCCGCAATGAGCAGTTCTTC. This encodes CASSLAGGVRNEQFF.

This chain links TRBV6-2 or TRBV6-3 with TRBJ1-5; 8 nucleotides align to TRBD1. The junction had 14 bases not matched to a gene; V was cut back by 5 bases and J by 5 bases. The CDR3 runs to 17 residues. CDR1 and CDR2 from the germline V gene are MNHEY and SVGEGT. CDR3 sequence reads: CASSPQGPGGSDQPQHF. CDR3 nucleotides: TGTGCCAGCAGTCCCCAAGGACCAGGGGGCTCGGATCAGCCCCAGCATTTT.

In its sample, this clone was seen a few times. DNA of the CDR3: TGTGCCAGCAGCTTAGAAGGGACAGGGGGCAGAAAACTGTTTTTT. This encodes CASSLEGTGGRKLFF. This chain uses TRBV7-2 with TRBJ1-4; 12 bases agree with TRBD1. Trimming removed 1 base from V and 10 bases from J; junction bases left unmatched: 4. The CDR3 runs 15 residues. Per germline, CDR1 SGHTA and CDR2 FQGNSA.

J is TRBJ1-1 and V is TRBV20-1; no firm D call. The germline CDR1 and CDR2 sequences are DFQATT and SNEGSKA (reference sequence). V was clipped by 6 bases and J by 2 bases, with 4 bases between them. The CDR3 contains 10 residues. The CDR3 nucleotides read TGCAGTGCCCAAAACACTGAAGCTTTCTTT. Encoded protein: CSAQNTEAFF.

The CDR3 here is CASSLDRGGPGELFF. In nucleotides, the CDR3 is TGTGCCAGCAGCTTAGATAGGGGAGGGCCCGGGGAGCTGTTTTTT. The rearrangement links TRBV7-6 to TRBJ2-2; 7 bases map to TRBD2. The ends lost 1 base at V and 6 bases at J; junction bases unmatched: 5. Germline-derived CDR1 and CDR2 are SGHVS and FNYEAQ. The CDR3 has 15 residues.

This rearrangement joins TRBV2 to TRBJ1-2; D gene uncertain. CDR1 is SNHLY, CDR2 FYNNEI, per germline. The CDR3 spans 16 residues. V gave up 2 bases and J gave up 8 bases, with 21 bases separating them. Here the CDR3 DNA reads TGTGCCAGCAGTGAATCCTCCTTCAGGCTTCCGGGAGGCTACACCTTC. This translates into CASSESSFRLPGGYTF.

The chain carries TRBV11-3 and TRBJ2-1, with 10 bases identical to TRBD1. After removal of 1 base from V and 12 bases from J, the junction contained 12 bases not matched to a gene. This CDR3 has 16 amino acids. Germline CDR1 is SGHNT and CDR2 is YENEEA. CDR3 loop: CASSLGLGQGSPLQFF. CDR3 sequence (DNA): TGTGCCAGCAGCTTAGGTTTGGGACAGGGGTCCCCCTTGCAGTTCTTC. Full variable domain (outside the CDR3, taken from reference TRBV11-3 and TRBJ2-1): EAGVVQSPRYKIIEKKQPVAFWCNPISGHNTLYWYLQNLGQGPELLIRYENEEAVDDSQLPKDRFSAERLKGVDSTLKIQPAELGDSAVYLCASSLGLGQGSPLQFFGPGTRLTVL.

This chain uses TRBV14 with TRBJ1-4, with D unclear. The CDR3 runs 15 residues. CDR1 and CDR2 from the germline V gene are SGHDN and FVKESK. Trimming cost V 1 base and J 8 bases, with 14 bases left between them. The CDR3 loop reads CASSQVTRAREKLFF. CDR3 DNA sequence: TGTGCCAGCAGCCAAGTAACCCGCGCGAGGGAAAAACTGTTTTTT.

This chain connects TRBV7-9 to TRBJ2-7; perhaps TRBD1 as D (6 bases). Germline V gives CDR1 SEHNR, CDR2 FQNEAQ (reference sequence). The V end was cut by 11 bases, the J end by 4 bases, with 12 bases between. The CDR3 consists of 11 residues. CDR3 sequence: CASGVGYEQYF. CDR3 sequence (DNA): TGTGCCTCAGGGGTTGGGTACGAGCAGTACTTC.

The chain joins TRBV19 to TRBJ2-3, with 7 bases lining up with TRBD1. The ends lost 5 bases at V and 2 bases at J; junction bases unmatched: 7. In germline, CDR1 is LNHDA, CDR2 SQIVND (reference sequence). The CDR3 totals 15 residues. Written as DNA, the CDR3 is TGTGCCAGTAGTGCCGGACAGGTTAACACAGATACGCAGTATTTT. Translated, it gives CASSAGQVNTDTQYF.

The rearrangement joins TRBV5-1 to TRBJ2-5; perhaps TRBD1 as D (6 bases). V was trimmed by 0 bases and J by 4 bases, leaving 16 bases between them. This CDR3 has 16 residues. Germline CDR1 and CDR2: SGHRS and YFSETQ. CDR3 region: CASSLAGQPGIETQYF. The CDR3 region has the DNA TGCGCCAGCAGCTTGGCCGGACAGCCAGGAATAGAGACCCAGTACTTC.

V usage is TRBV18 and J usage is TRBJ2-7, with TRBD2 as a possible D gene (6 bases). V was cut by 3 bases and J by 6 bases, with 9 bases left in between. The CDR3 spans 12 residues. CDR1 and CDR2 (germline): KGHSH, LQKENI. The CDR3 protein is CASSPEGSEQYF. CDR3 sequence (DNA): TGTGCCAGCTCACCGGAGGGTTCCGAGCAGTACTTC.

J is TRBJ2-7 and V is TRBV12-3 or TRBV12-4, with D perhaps TRBD1 (5 bases). The CDR3 consists of 12 residues. Deletions cut 5 bases from V and 3 bases from J, with 8 bases between. This chain's CDR3 is CASSPTDYEQYF. In DNA, the CDR3 is TGTGCCAGCAGTCCGACAGACTACGAGCAGTACTTC.

This clone has a single count. The V call is TRBV15, the J call TRBJ2-3; weak D call: TRBD1 (5 bases). Trimming cost V 0 bases and J 6 bases, with 13 bases left between them. The CDR3 totals 15 residues. Germline CDR1 LNHNV, CDR2 YYDKDF (reference sequence). The CDR3 nucleotides read TGTGCCACCAGCAGAGATCCTCAGACAGTGGATACGCAGTATTTT. Its protein is CATSRDPQTVDTQYF.

The CDR3, as DNA: TGTGCCAGCAGCTTGCCTGCTGGCGGGAGGACCGGGGAGCTGTTTTTT. It specifies CASSLPAGGRTGELFF. V gene TRBV5-4 combines with J gene TRBJ2-2; 8 bases line up with TRBD2. Germline values: CDR1 SGHNT, CDR2 YYREEE (reference sequence). The V gene end was trimmed by 1 base and the J gene end by 5 bases; junction bases not matched to a gene: 7. This CDR3 is built from 16 residues.

The chain links TRBV18 to TRBJ2-1, with D possibly matching TRBD2 (6 bases). The CDR3 runs 13 residues. Trimming shortened V by 2 bases and J by 8 bases, and 10 bases separated the two germline ends. Germline CDR1 and CDR2: KGHSH and LQKENI. CDR3 DNA: TGTGCCAGCTCACCAGAGTCGGGAGATGAGCAGTTCTTC. This sequence encodes CASSPESGDEQFF. The complete variable domain, with remaining parts taken from reference TRBV18 and TRBJ2-1, reads NAGVMQNPRHLVRRRGQEARLRCSPMKGHSHVYWYRQLPEEGLKFMVYLQKENIIDESGMPKERFSAEFPKEGPSILRIQQVVRGDSAAYFCASSPESGDEQFFGPGTRLTVL.

The CDR3 loop is CASSLGGQGAPYGYTF. The CDR3 DNA follows: TGCGCCAGCAGCTTGGGGGGACAGGGGGCTCCCTATGGCTACACCTTC. This chain links TRBV5-1 with TRBJ1-2; the match to TRBD1 covers 12 bases. CDR1 is SGHRS, CDR2 YFSETQ, per germline. The CDR3 consists of 16 residues. The V and J ends lost 0 bases and 4 bases, in that order; junction bases with no gene match: 4.

The count of this clone is one. This chain links TRBV10-3 with TRBJ1-5, with D unclear. Germline CDR1 is ENHRY and CDR2 is SYGVKD. V was clipped by 3 bases and J by 4 bases, with 10 bases between them. The CDR3 has 14 residues. CDR3 DNA: TGTGCCATCAGTGATTTCGTGTCTAATCAGCCCCAGCATTTT. Residues: CAISDFVSNQPQHF.

V is TRBV2 and J is TRBJ2-2; TRBD2 agrees at 11 bases. The CDR3 runs 16 residues. Germline V lookup: CDR1 SNHLY, CDR2 FYNNEI. The junction had 7 bases not matched to a gene; V was cut back by 6 bases and J by 4 bases. The CDR3 sequence is CASSVSGGAATGELFF. The CDR3 DNA reads TGTGCCAGCAGCGTTAGCGGGGGGGCCGCCACCGGGGAGCTGTTTTTT.

In DNA, the CDR3 is TGTGCCAGCAGCTTAATGCCCCCGGGACAGGGGGCCGGCGGGGAGCTGTTTTTT. Amino acid sequence: CASSLMPPGQGAGGELFF. The chain links TRBV7-3 to TRBJ2-2; 12 positions match TRBD1. CDR3 length: 18 residues. V dropped 1 base and J dropped 7; count of bases not matched to a gene: 10. Per germline, CDR1 SGHTA and CDR2 FQGTGA.